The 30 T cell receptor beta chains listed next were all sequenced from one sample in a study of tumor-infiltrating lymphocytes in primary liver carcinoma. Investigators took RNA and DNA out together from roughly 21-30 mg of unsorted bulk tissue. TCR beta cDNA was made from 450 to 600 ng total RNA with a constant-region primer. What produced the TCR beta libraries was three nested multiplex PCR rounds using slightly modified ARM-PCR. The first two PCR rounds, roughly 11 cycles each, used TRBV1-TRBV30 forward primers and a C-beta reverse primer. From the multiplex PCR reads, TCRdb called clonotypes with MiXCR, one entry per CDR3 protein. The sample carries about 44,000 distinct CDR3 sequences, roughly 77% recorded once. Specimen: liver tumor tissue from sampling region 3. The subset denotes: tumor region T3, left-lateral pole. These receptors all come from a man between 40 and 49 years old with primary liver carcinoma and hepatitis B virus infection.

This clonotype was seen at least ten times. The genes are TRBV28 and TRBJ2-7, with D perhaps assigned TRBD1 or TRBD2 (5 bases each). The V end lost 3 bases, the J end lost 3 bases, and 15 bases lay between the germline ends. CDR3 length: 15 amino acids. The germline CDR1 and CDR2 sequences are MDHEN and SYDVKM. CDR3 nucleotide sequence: TGTGCCAGCAGTTTCGGGGCCGCAGGGTACTACGAGCAGTACTTC. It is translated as CASSFGAAGYYEQYF.

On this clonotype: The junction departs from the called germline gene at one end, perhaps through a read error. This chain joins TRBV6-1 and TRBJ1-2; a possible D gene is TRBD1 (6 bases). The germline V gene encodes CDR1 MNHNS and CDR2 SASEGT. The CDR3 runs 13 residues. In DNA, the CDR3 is TGTGCCAGCTGTGAAGTGGGACACGGGGGCTACACCTTC. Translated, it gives CASCEVGHGGYTF.

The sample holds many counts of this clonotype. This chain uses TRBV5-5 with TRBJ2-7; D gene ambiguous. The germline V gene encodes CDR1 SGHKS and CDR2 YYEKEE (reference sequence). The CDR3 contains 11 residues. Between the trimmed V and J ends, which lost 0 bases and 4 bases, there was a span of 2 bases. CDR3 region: CASSLEYEQYF. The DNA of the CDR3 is TGTGCCAGCAGCTTGGAATACGAGCAGTACTTC. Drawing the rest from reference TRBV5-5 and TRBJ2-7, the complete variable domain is DAGVTQSPTHLIKTRGQQVTLRCSPISGHKSVSWYQQVLGQGPQFIFQYYEKEERGRGNFPDRFSARQFPNYSSELNVNALLLGDSALYLCASSLEYEQYFGPGTRLTVT.

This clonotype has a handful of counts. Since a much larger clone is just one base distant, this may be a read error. CDR3: CASTSGETRYF. The CDR3 DNA sequence: TGTGCCAGCACCTCCGGAGAGACCCGGTACTTC. The rearrangement links TRBV6-2 or TRBV6-3 to TRBJ2-5; no definite D call. The CDR3 length is 11 residues. Germline V lookup: CDR1 MNHEY, CDR2 SVGEGT.

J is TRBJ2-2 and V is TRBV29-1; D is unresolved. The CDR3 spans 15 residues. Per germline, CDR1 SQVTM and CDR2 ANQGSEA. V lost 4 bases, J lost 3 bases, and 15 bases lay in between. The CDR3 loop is CSVGRVALDTGELFF. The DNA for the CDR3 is TGCAGCGTTGGGCGAGTGGCACTGGACACCGGGGAGCTGTTTTTT.

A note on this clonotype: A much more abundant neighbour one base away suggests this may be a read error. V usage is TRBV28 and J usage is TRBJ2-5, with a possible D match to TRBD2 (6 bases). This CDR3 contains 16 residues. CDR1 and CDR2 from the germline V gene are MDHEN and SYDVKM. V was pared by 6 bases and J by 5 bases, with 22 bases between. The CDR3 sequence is CASSKPSDSGEETQYF. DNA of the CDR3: TGTGCCAGCAGCAAACCCAGCGACTCGGGGGAGGAGACCCAGTACTTC.

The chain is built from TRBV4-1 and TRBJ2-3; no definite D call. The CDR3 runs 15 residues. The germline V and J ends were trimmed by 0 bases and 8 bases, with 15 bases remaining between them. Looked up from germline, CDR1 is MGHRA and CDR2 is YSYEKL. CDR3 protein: CASSQESPSDGTQYF. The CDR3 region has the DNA TGCGCCAGCAGCCAAGAATCTCCCTCCGATGGTACGCAGTATTTT.

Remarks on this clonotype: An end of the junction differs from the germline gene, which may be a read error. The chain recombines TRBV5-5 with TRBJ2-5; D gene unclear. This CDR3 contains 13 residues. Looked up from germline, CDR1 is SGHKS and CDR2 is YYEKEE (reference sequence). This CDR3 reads CASSDDLEETKNF. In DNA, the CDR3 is TGTGCCAGCAGCGACGACCTTGAAGAGACCAAGAACTTC.

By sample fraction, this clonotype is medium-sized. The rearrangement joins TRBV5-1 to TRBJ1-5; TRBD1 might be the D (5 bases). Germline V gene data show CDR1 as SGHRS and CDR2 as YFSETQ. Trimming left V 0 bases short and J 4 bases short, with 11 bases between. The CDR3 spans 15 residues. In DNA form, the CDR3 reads TGCGCCAGCAGCTTGGCAGGGTTGGGAAATCAGCCCCAGCATTTT. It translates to CASSLAGLGNQPQHF.

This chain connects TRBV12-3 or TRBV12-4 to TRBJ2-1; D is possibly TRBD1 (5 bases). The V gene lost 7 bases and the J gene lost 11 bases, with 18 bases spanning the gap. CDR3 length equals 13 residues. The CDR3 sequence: CASTLQEGDKQFF. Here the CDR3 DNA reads TGTGCCAGCACCCTCCAAGAAGGGGATAAGCAGTTCTTC.

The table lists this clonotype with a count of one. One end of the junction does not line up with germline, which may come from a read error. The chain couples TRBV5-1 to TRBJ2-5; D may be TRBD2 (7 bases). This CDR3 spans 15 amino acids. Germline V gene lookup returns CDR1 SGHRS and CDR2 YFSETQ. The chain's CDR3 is CANSLEGGVTETQYF. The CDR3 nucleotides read TGCGCCAACAGCTTGGAAGGGGGGGTGACAGAGACCCAGTACTTC. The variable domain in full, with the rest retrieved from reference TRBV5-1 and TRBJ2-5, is KAGVTQTPRYLIKTRGQQVTLSCSPISGHRSVSWYQQTPGQGLQFLFEYFSETQRNKGNFPGRFSGRQFSNSRSEMNVSTLELGDSALYLCANSLEGGVTETQYFGPGTRLLVL.

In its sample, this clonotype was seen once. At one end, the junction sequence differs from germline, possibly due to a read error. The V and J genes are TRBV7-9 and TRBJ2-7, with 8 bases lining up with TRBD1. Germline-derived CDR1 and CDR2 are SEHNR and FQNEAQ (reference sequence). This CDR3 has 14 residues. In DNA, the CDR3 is TGTGCTAGCAGTCTCACAGGGGGTGGCTACGAGCACTACTTC. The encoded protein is CASSLTGGGYEHYF. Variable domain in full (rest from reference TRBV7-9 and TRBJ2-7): DTGVSQNPRHKITKRGQNVTFRCDPISEHNRLYWYRQTLGQGPEFLTYFQNEAQLEKSRLLSDRFSAERPKGSFSTLEIQRTEQGDSAMYLCASSLTGGGYEHYFGPGTRLTVT.

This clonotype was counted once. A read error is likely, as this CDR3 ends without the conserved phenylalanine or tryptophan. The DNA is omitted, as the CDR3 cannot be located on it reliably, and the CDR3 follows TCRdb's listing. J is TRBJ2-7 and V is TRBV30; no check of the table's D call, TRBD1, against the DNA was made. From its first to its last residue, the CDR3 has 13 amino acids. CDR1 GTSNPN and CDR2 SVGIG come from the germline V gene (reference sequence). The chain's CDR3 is CAWKTVSSYEQNY.

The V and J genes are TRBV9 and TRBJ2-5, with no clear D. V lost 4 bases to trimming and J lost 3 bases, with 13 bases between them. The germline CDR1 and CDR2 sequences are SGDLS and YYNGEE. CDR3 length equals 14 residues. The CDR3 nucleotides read TGTGCCAGCAGCATAGGCATGGTGGAAGAGACCCAGTACTTC. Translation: CASSIGMVEETQYF.

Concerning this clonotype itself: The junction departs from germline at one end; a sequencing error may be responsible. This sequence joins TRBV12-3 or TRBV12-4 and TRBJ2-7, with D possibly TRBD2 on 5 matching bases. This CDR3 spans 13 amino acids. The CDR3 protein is CVSSQLVGYEQYF. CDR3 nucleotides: TGTGTCAGCAGCCAACTAGTGGGATACGAGCAGTACTTC.

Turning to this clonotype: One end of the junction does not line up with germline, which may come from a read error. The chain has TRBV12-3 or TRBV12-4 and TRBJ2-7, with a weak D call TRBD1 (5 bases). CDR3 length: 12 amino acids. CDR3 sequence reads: CASSIRGYEQYF. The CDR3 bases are TGTGCCAGCTCGATAAGGGGCTACGAGCAATACTTC.

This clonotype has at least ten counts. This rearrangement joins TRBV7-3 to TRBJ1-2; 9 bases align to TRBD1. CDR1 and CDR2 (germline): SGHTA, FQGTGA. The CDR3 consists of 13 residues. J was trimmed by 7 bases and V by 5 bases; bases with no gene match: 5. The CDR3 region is CASSLDRGSGYTF. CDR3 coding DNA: TGTGCCAGCAGCCTGGACAGGGGCAGTGGCTACACCTTC.

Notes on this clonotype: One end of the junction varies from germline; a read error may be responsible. CDR3 loop: CACSPTSGRNVNEQFF. In DNA, the CDR3 is TGTGCCTGCAGTCCTACTAGCGGGAGAAATGTCAATGAGCAGTTCTTC. The chain carries TRBV6-5 and TRBJ2-1; 11 bases agree with TRBD2. This CDR3 region has 16 residues. Looked up from germline, CDR1 is MNHEY and CDR2 is SVGAGI.

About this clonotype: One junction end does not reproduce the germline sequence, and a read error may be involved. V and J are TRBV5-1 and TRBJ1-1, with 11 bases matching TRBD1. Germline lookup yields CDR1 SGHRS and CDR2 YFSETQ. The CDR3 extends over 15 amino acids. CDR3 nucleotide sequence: TGCGCCAGCGGCTTGTCCGGGACAGGGGGTACTGAAGCTTTCTTT. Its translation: CASGLSGTGGTEAFF.

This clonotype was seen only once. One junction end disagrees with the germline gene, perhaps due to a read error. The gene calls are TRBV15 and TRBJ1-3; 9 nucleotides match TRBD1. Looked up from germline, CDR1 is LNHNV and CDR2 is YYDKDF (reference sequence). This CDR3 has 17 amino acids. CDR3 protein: CTTSNRDRAFSGNTIYF. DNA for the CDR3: TGTACCACCAGCAACCGGGACAGGGCGTTCTCTGGAAACACCATATATTTT. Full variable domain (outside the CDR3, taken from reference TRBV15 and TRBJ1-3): DAMVIQNPRYQVTQFGKPVTLSCSQTLNHNVMYWYQQKSSQAPKLLFHYYDKDFNNEADTPDNFQSRRPNTSFCFLDIRSPGLGDTAMYLCTTSNRDRAFSGNTIYFGEGSWLTVV.

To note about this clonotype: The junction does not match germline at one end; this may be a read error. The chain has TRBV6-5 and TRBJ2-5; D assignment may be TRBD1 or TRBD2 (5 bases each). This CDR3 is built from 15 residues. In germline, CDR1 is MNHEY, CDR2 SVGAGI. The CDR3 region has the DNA TGTGCCAACAGTTACGAGGGGAGTTCCTCAGAGACCCAGTACTTC. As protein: CANSYEGSSSETQYF.

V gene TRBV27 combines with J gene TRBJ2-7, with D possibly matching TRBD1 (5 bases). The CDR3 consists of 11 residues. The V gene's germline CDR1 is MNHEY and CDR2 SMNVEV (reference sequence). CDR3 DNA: TGTACCTGGACAAGGATCGACGAGCAGTACTTC. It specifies CTWTRIDEQYF.

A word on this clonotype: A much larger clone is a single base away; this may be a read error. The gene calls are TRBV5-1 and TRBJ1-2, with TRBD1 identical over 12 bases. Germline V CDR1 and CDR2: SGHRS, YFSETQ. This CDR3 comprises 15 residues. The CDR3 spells CANSSGTGGSYGYTF. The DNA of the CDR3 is TGCGCCAACAGCTCCGGGACAGGGGGCAGTTATGGCTACACCTTC.

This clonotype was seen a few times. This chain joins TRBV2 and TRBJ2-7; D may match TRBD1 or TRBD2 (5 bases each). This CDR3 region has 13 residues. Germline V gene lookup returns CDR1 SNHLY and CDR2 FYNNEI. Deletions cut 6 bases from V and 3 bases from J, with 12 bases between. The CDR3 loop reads CASSRDGGYEQYF. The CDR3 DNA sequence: TGTGCCAGCAGCCGGGACGGAGGCTACGAGCAGTACTTC.

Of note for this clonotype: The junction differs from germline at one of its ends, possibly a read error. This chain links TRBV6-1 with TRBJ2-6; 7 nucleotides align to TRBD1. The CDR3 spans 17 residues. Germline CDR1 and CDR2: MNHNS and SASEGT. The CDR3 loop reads CASRRRQGYSGANILTF. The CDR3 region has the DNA TGTGCCAGCAGGCGTAGACAGGGTTACTCTGGGGCCAACATCCTGACTTTC.

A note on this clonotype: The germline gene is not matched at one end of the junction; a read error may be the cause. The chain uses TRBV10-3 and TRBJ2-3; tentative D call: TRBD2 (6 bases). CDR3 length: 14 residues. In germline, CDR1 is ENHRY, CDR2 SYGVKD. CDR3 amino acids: CAISGRTWEDTQYF. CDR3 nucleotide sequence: TGTGCCATCAGTGGGAGGACGTGGGAGGATACTCAGTATTTT.

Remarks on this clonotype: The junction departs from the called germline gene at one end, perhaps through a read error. The CDR3 region is CAISYRGGYNQPQHF. The CDR3 DNA reads as TGTGCCATCAGTTACCGAGGGGGATATAATCAGCCCCAGCACTTT. The chain joins TRBV5-5 to TRBJ1-5; a possible D gene is TRBD1 (6 bases). This CDR3 contains 15 residues. Germline V gene lookup returns CDR1 SGHKS and CDR2 YYEKEE (reference sequence).

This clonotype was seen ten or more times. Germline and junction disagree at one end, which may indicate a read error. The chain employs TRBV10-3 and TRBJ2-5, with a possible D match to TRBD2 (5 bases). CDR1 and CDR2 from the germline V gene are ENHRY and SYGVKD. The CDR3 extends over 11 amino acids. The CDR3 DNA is TGTGCCATCAGGGAGGCAGAGACCCGGTACTTC. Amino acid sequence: CAIREAETRYF.

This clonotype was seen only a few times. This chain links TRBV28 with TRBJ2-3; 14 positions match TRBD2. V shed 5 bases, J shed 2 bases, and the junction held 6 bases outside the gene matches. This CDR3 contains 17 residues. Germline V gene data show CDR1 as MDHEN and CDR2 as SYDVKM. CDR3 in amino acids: CASSRGLAGVTTDTQYF. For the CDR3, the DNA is TGTGCCAGCAGTAGGGGACTAGCGGGAGTAACCACAGATACGCAGTATTTT. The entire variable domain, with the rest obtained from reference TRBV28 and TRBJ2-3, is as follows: DVKVTQSSRYLVKRTGEKVFLECVQDMDHENMFWYRQDPGLGLRLIYFSYDVKMKEKGDIPEGYSVSREKKERFSLILESASTNQTSMYLCASSRGLAGVTTDTQYFGPGTRLTVL.

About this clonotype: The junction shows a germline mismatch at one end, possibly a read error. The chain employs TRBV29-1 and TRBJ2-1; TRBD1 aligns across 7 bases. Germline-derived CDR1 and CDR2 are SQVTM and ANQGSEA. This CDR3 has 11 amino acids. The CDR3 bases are TGCAGCGCCCCCACAGGGGTTCAGCAGATCTTC. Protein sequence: CSAPTGVQQIF.